Listed here are 21 T cell receptor beta chains from one sample, sequenced in a study of T cell clonotyping in hematopoietic cell transplantation. Sequencing used immunoSEQ multiplex PCR; TCRdb keeps in-frame clones, though not all of them. The sample lists about 36,000 clones, 80% to 90% seen once, with around 1.8% in the top ten. The sample taken for sequencing was peripheral blood mononuclear cells. All receptors derive from a woman aged 40 to 50 in good health. Some clones in this sample may be carry-over from other donors' samples.

The V call is TRBV14, the J call TRBJ1-2; D is undetermined. Trimming stripped 0 bases from V and 7 bases from J, with 12 bases between. In germline, CDR1 is SGHDN, CDR2 FVKESK. CDR3 length equals 14 residues. The CDR3 sequence: CASSQERSRVGYTF. In nucleotides, the CDR3 is TGTGCCAGCAGCCAAGAACGATCGCGGGTTGGCTACACCTTC.

This chain links TRBV10-3 with TRBJ2-2, with 8 bases identical to TRBD2. Germline V gene data show CDR1 as ENHRY and CDR2 as SYGVKD. Trimming removed 11 bases from V and 4 bases from J; junction bases left unmatched: 12. The CDR3 totals 15 residues. The CDR3 sequence is CAASNRGGTTGELFF. The DNA of the CDR3 is TGTGCCGCCAGTAATCGGGGGGGAACCACCGGGGAGCTGTTTTTT.

The rearrangement uses TRBV5-1 and TRBJ2-2, with TRBD2 as a possible D gene (5 bases). In germline, CDR1 is SGHRS, CDR2 YFSETQ. The CDR3 runs 13 residues. The germline V and J ends were trimmed by 2 bases and 7 bases, with 9 bases remaining between them. CDR3 DNA sequence: TGCGCCAGCAGCTTCGGGGATGGCGGGGAGCTGTTTTTT. Its protein product is CASSFGDGGELFF.

This chain joins TRBV4-3 and TRBJ2-1; 7 bases fit TRBD1. The CDR3 has 17 residues. CDR1 and CDR2 (germline): LGHNA, YSLEER. The junction had 9 bases not matched to a gene; V was cut back by 0 bases and J by 4 bases. CDR3: CASSQDRDSLLYNEQFF. The CDR3 DNA reads TGCGCCAGCAGCCAAGATCGGGACAGCCTGTTATACAATGAGCAGTTCTTC.

CDR3 sequence (DNA): TGTGCCAGCACCGCGGACCCATCCCACGAGCAGTACTTC. Protein sequence: CASTADPSHEQYF. V and J are TRBV6-6 and TRBJ2-7; no firm D call. This CDR3 region has 13 residues. Germline CDR1 MNHNY, CDR2 SVGAGI (reference sequence). V lost 7 bases, J lost 5 bases, and 15 bases lay in between.

V and J are TRBV19 and TRBJ2-3, with D possibly TRBD2 on 6 matching bases. Germline values: CDR1 LNHDA, CDR2 SQIVND (reference sequence). Deletions cut 7 bases from V and 2 bases from J, with 13 bases between. The CDR3 consists of 14 residues. CDR3: CASNTREPTDTQYF. DNA for the CDR3: TGTGCCAGTAACACGCGGGAACCCACAGATACGCAGTATTTT.

CDR3 in DNA: TGTGCCAGTAGTATAGATCGGGGAGCAGCTTTCTTT. Translated: CASSIDRGAAFF. The chain joins TRBV19 to TRBJ1-1; D is unclear. The V end was cut by 0 bases, the J end by 10 bases, with 9 bases between. The CDR3 is 12 residues long. Germline CDR1 reads LNHDA; CDR2 reads SQIVND (reference sequence).

The chain links TRBV5-1 to TRBJ2-7, with a possible D match to TRBD1 (5 bases). V dropped 2 bases and J dropped 2 bases, with 11 bases sitting between them. The CDR3 has 14 residues. From germline, CDR1 is SGHRS and CDR2 YFSETQ. Written as DNA, the CDR3 is TGCGCCAGCAGCTTCGACAGCTATACCTACGAGCAGTACTTC. Protein product: CASSFDSYTYEQYF.

The rearrangement joins TRBV4-2 to TRBJ1-2; D is possibly TRBD1 (5 bases). Per germline, CDR1 LGHNA and CDR2 YNFKEQ. Trimming pared 0 bases from V and 1 base from J, leaving 6 bases between. There are 14 residues in the CDR3. CDR3 coding DNA: TGTGCCAGCAGCCAAGATCAGGGTAACTATGGCTACACCTTC. Translation gives CASSQDQGNYGYTF.

This chain uses TRBV5-1 with TRBJ2-1; either TRBD1 or TRBD2 may fit D (6 bases each). The CDR3 totals 14 residues. Germline CDR1 is SGHRS and CDR2 is YFSETQ. Trimming removed 7 bases from V and 3 bases from J, with 14 bases in between. The CDR3: CASGGGRIYNEQFF. CDR3 sequence (DNA): TGCGCCAGCGGAGGGGGGAGGATCTACAATGAGCAGTTCTTC.

This chain uses TRBV5-1 with TRBJ2-5; the match to TRBD1 covers 9 bases. CDR1 SGHRS and CDR2 YFSETQ come from the germline V gene. The V and J ends lost 2 bases and 5 bases, in that order; junction bases with no gene match: 13. The CDR3 consists of 17 residues. The CDR3 reads CASSLSISLGQGETQYF. The CDR3 DNA is TGCGCCAGCAGCTTATCGATTTCCCTCGGACAGGGGGAGACCCAGTACTTC.

This clone was found a few times. This chain joins TRBV7-9 and TRBJ2-7; D gene ambiguous. The CDR3 length is 12 residues. Trimming stripped 5 bases from V and 5 bases from J, with 10 bases between. Germline V gene sequence: CDR1 SEHNR, CDR2 FQNEAQ (reference sequence). The CDR3 nucleotides read TGTGCCAGCAGCAAAATAGTCGACGAGCAGTACTTC. Amino acid sequence: CASSKIVDEQYF.

This chain uses TRBV15 with TRBJ2-1; 10 positions agree with TRBD2. The germline CDR1 and CDR2 sequences are LNHNV and YYDKDF (reference sequence). CDR3 length: 18 amino acids. V lost 1 base and J lost 2; bases outside the gene matches: 8. CDR3 region: CATSRGAGGPKAYNEQFF. The CDR3, as DNA: TGTGCCACCAGCAGAGGAGCGGGAGGGCCAAAAGCCTACAATGAGCAGTTCTTC.

The rearrangement uses TRBV11-3 and TRBJ2-1, with 8 bases aligning to TRBD1. Trimming took 5 bases from V and 3 from J; bases not matched to a gene: 9. The CDR3 totals 16 residues. Germline loops: CDR1 SGHNT, CDR2 YENEEA. CDR3 sequence (DNA): TGTGCCAGCAGCCCAGGGGGCGGAGGATACTACAATGAGCAGTTCTTC. Residues: CASSPGGGGYYNEQFF.

The V call is TRBV30, the J call TRBJ1-2; a weak D match, TRBD1 (6 bases). The CDR3 spans 13 residues. The V and J ends lost 4 bases and 0 bases respectively, with 9 bases between them. CDR1 and CDR2 from the germline V gene are GTSNPN and SVGIG (reference sequence). Here the CDR3 reads CAWTGASNYGYTF. CDR3 DNA: TGTGCCTGGACAGGGGCATCTAACTATGGCTACACCTTC.

This chain joins TRBV19 and TRBJ1-1, with 7 nucleotides matching TRBD1. J lost 0 bases, V lost 5 bases, and 9 bases had no gene match. The germline gives CDR1 LNHDA, CDR2 SQIVND (reference sequence). There are 16 residues in the CDR3. The CDR3 DNA reads TGTGCCAGTAGTGGGGGGGGACAGACTTTGAACACTGAAGCTTTCTTT. It translates to CASSGGGQTLNTEAFF.

V usage is TRBV7-3 and J usage is TRBJ2-3; D is perhaps TRBD2 (6 bases). Trimming left V 5 bases short and J 5 bases short, with 20 bases between. The V gene's germline CDR1 is SGHTA and CDR2 FQGTGA. The CDR3 loop spans 16 amino acids. CDR3 residues: CASSPPSAGIGDTQYF. The DNA of the CDR3 is TGTGCCAGCAGCCCCCCCTCGGCGGGGATTGGAGATACGCAGTATTTT.

This clone was seen only a few times. The rearrangement joins TRBV2 to TRBJ2-7; 7 nucleotides agree with TRBD2. Per germline, CDR1 SNHLY and CDR2 FYNNEI. V was clipped by 6 bases and J by 2 bases; unmatched bases: 7. This CDR3 has 14 amino acids. For the CDR3, the DNA is TGTGCCAGCAGAAGACTAGCAAATACCTACGAGCAGTACTTC. Translation gives CASRRLANTYEQYF.

The sample holds a few counts of this clone. This chain links TRBV2 with TRBJ2-3, with 9 bases identical to TRBD1. CDR3 length: 16 residues. The germline V gene encodes CDR1 SNHLY and CDR2 FYNNEI. Unmatched junction bases numbered 11, after V lost 8 bases and J lost 2 bases. The CDR3 coding sequence is TGTGCCAGCGGGGGGGGACAGGGTACCCCCACAGATACGCAGTATTTT. Protein sequence: CASGGGQGTPTDTQYF.

This chain joins TRBV7-8 and TRBJ2-5; TRBD2 is a possible D gene (6 bases). Germline V gene sequence: CDR1 SGHVS, CDR2 FQNEAQ. V gave up 10 bases and J gave up 5 bases, with 14 bases separating them. CDR3 length: 12 residues. The chain's CDR3 is CATGGAGETQYF. The CDR3 DNA reads TGTGCCACTGGCGGGGCTGGGGAGACCCAGTACTTC.

This clone was recorded once. V usage is TRBV25-1 and J usage is TRBJ1-3; weak D call: TRBD1 (6 bases). The V gene lost 10 bases and the J gene lost 0 bases, with 13 bases spanning the gap. Germline CDR1 MGHDK, CDR2 SYGVNS. CDR3 length: 14 amino acids. The DNA for the CDR3 is TGTGCCACTATCGACAGGACCTCTGGAAACACCATATATTTT. It is translated as CATIDRTSGNTIYF.